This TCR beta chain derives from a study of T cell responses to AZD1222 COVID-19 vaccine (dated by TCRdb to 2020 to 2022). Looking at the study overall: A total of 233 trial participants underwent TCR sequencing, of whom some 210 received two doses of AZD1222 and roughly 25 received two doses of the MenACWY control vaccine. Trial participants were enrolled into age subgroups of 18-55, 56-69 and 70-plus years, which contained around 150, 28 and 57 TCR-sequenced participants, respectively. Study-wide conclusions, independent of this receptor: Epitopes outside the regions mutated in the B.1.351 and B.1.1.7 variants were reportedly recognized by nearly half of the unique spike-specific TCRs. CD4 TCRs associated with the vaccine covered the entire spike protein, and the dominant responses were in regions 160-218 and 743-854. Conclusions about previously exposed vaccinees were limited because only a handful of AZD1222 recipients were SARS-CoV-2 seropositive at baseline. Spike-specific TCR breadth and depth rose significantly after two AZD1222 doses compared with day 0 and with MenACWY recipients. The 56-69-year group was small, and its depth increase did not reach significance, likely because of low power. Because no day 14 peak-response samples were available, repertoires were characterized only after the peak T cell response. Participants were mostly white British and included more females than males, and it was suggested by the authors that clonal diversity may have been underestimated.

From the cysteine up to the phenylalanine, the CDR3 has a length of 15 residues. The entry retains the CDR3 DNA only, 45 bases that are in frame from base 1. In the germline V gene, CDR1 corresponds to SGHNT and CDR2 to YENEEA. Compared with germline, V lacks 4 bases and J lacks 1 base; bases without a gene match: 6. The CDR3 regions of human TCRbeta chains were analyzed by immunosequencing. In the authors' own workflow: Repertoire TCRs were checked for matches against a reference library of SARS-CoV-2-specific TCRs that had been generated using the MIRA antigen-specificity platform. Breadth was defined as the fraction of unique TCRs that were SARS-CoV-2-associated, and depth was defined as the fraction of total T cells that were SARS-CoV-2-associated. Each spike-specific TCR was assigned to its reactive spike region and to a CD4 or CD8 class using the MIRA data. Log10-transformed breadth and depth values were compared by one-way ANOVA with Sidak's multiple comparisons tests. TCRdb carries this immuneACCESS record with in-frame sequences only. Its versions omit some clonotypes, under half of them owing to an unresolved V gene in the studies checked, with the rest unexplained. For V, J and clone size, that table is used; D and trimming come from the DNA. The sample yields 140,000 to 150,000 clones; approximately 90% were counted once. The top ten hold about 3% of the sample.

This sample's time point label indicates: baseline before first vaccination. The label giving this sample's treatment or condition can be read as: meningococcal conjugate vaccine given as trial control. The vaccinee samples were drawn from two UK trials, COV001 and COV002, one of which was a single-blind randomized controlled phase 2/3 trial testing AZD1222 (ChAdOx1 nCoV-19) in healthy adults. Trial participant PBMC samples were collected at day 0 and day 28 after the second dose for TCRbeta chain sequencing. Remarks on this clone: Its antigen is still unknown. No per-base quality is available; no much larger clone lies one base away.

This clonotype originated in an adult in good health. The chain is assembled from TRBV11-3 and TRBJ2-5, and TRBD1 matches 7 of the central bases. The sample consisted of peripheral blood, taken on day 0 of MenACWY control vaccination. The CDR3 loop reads CASSSPWDSQETQYF. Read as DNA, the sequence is TGTGCCAGCAGCTCACCCTGGGACAGCCAAGAGACCCAGTACTTC.